This T cell receptor beta chain appears in the sequencing data of a study of CD8 T cells in ankylosing spondylitis. Study conclusions and caveats: Disease-linked clones bore a CD8+ phenotype and were relatively rare in peripheral blood. The study identified a TCR beta motif of roughly eight highly homologous variants that appeared characteristic of ankylosing spondylitis blood. Disease-linked clones reportedly showed significant enrichment in matched ankylosing spondylitis synovial fluid.

CDR1 SGHTA and CDR2 FQGNSA come from the germline V gene. The CDR3 has 16 residues. The germline V and J ends were trimmed by 4 bases and 1 base, with 16 bases remaining between them. Quantitative 5'-RACE was performed with molecular barcodes, and it yielded the TCR beta libraries. TCRdb reprocessed the 5' RACE reads with MiXCR, giving one entry per CDR3 protein. The sample consists of a few hundred thousand distinct CDR3 sequences, 15% to 20% of them appearing once. As to this clonotype: The antigen remains undetermined.

This receptor was taken from a male donor with ankylosing spondylitis or in good health (not recorded which). Input material: blood, either unsorted or a sorted T cell fraction (not recorded which). The chain has TRBV7-2 and TRBJ2-5; D not resolved. The CDR3 nucleotides are TGTGCCAGCAGCTCCCAAAAGGTGGGCCCCCAAGAGACCCAGTACTTC. Translation: CASSSQKVGPQETQYF.